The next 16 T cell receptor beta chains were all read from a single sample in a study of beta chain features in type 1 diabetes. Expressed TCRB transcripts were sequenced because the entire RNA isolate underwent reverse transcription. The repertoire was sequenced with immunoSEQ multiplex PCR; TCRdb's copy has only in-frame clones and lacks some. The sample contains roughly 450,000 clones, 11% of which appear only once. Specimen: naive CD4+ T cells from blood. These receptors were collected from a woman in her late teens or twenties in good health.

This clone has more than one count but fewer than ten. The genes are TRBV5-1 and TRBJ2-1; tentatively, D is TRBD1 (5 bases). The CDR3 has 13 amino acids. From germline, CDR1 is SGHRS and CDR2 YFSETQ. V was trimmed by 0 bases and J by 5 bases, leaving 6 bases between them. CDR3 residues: CASSLVRDNEQFF. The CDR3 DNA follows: TGCGCCAGCAGCTTGGTCAGGGACAATGAGCAGTTCTTC.

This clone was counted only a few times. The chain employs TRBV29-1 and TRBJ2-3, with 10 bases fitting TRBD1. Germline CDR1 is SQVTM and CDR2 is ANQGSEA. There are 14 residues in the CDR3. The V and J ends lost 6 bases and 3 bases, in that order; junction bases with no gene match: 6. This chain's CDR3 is CSVGDRGPTDTQYF. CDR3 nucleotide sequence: TGCAGCGTAGGGGACAGGGGACCGACAGATACGCAGTATTTT.

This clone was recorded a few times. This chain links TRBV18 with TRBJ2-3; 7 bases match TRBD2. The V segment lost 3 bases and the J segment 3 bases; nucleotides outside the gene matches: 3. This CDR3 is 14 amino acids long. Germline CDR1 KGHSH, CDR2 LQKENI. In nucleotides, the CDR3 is TGTGCCAGCTCACCTCGGGAGGAGACAGATACGCAGTATTTT. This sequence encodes CASSPREETDTQYF.

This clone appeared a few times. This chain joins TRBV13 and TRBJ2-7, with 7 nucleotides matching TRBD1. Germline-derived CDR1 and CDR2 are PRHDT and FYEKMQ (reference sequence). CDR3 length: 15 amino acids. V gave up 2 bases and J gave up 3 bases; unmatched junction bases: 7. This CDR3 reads CASSLPGTENYEQYF. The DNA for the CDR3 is TGTGCCAGCAGCTTACCCGGGACAGAGAACTACGAGCAGTACTTC.

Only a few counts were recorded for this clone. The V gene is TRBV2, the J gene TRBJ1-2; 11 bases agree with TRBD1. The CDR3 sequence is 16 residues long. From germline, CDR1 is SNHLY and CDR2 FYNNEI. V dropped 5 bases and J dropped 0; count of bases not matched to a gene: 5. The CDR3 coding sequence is TGTGCCAGCAGTCGGGACAGGGGGAATACTAACTATGGCTACACCTTC. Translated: CASSRDRGNTNYGYTF.

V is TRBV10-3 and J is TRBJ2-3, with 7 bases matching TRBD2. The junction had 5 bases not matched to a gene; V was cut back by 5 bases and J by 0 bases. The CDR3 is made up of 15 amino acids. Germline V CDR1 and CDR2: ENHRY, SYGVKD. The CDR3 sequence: CAISPLGGSTDTQYF. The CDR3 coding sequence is TGTGCCATCAGTCCCCTCGGGGGGAGCACAGATACGCAGTATTTT.

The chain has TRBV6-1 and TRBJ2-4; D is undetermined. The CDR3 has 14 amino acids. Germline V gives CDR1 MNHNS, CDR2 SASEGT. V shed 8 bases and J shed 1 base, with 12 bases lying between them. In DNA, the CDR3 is TGTGCCAGCCGGTTGCCAGCCGCCAAAAACATTCAGTACTTC. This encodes CASRLPAAKNIQYF.

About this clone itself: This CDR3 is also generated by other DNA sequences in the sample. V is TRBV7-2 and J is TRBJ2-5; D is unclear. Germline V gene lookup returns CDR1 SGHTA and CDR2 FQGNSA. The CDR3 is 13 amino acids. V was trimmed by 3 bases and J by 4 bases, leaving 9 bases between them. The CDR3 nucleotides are TGTGCCAGCAGCTTGGGCCGGGTAGAGACCCAGTACTTC. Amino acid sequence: CASSLGRVETQYF.

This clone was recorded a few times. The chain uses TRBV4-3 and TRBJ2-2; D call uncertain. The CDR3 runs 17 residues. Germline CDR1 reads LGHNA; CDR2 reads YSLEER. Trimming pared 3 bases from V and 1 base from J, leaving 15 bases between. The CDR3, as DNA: TGCGCCAGCAGCCACCCCAACATTAAGGTGAACACCGGGGAGCTGTTTTTT. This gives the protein CASSHPNIKVNTGELFF.

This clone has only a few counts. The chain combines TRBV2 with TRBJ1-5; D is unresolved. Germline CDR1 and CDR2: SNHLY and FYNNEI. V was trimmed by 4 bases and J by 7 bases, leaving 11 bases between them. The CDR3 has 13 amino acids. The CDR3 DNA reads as TGTGCCAGCAGTGTAGAAGGGCTGCAGCCCCAGCATTTT. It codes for CASSVEGLQPQHF.

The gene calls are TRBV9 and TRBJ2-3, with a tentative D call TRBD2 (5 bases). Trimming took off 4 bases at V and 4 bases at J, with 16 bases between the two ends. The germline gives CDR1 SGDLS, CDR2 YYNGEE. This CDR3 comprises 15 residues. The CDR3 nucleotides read TGTGCCAGCAGCCGCCTAGGCGGGTGGGCAGATACGCAGTATTTT. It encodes CASSRLGGWADTQYF.

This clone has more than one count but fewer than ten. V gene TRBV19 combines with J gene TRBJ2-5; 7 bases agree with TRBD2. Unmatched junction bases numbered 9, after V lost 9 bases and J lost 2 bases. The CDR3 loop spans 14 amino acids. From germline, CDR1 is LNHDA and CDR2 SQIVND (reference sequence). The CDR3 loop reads CASSLKRGQETQYF. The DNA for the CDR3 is TGTGCCAGCTCCTTAAAGCGGGGTCAAGAGACCCAGTACTTC.

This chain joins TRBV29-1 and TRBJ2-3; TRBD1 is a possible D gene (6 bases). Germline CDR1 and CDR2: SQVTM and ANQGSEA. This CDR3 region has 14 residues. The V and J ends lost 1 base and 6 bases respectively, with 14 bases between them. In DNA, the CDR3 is TGCAGCGTTGAAGGACAGGCAAAGCTGGATACGCAGTATTTT. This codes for CSVEGQAKLDTQYF.

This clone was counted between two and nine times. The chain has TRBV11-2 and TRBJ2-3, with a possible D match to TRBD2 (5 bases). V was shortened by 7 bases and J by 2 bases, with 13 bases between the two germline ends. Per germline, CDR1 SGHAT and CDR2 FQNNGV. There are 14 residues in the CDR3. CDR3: CASKADYYTDTQYF. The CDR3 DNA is TGTGCCAGCAAAGCGGATTACTACACAGATACGCAGTATTTT.

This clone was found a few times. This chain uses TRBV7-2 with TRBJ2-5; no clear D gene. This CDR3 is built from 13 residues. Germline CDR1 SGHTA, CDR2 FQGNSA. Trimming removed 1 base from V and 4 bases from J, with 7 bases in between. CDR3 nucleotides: TGTGCCAGCAGCTTAGACAGAATAGAGACCCAGTACTTC. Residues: CASSLDRIETQYF.

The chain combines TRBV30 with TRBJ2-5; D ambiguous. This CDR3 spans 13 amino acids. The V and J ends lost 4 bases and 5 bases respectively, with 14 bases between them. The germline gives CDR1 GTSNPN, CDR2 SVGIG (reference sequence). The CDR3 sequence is CAWTGPARETQYF. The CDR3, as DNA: TGTGCCTGGACCGGACCCGCGCGGGAGACCCAGTACTTC.